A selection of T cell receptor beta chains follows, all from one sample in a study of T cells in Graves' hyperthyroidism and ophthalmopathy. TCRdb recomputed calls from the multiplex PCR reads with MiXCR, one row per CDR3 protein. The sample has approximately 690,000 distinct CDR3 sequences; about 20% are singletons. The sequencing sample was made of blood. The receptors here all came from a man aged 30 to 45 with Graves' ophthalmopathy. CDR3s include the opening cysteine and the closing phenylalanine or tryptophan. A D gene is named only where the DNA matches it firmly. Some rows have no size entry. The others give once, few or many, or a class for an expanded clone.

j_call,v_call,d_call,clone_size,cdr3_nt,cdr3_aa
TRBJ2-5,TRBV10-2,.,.,TGCGCCAGCAGTGAGATCCAGCGCGGAGGGACCCAGTACTTC,CASSEIQRGGTQYF
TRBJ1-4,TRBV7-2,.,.,TGTGCCAGCAGCTTAGTAACCGGGGCCAATGAAAAACTGTTTTTT,CASSLVTGANEKLFF
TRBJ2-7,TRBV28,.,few,TGTGCCAGCAGTTCCCACCGACTGCAGAAGCGGAAAAACTACGAGCAGTACTTC,CASSSHRLQKRKNYEQYF
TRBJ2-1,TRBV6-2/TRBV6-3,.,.,TGTGCCAGCAGCCCGGGAGTTAAGAGCTCCTACAATGAGCAGTTCTTC,CASSPGVKSSYNEQFF
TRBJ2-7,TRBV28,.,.,TGTGCCAGCAGGATCGACAGGTACGAGCAGTACTTC,CASRIDRYEQYF
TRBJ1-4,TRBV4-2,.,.,TGTGCCAGCAGCCGGATCTGGCCATCTCCTATGGATGAAAAACTGTTTTTT,CASSRIWPSPMDEKLFF
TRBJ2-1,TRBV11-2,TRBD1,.,TGTGCCAGCAGCTCAGGACAGGGGAGGAATGAGCAGTTCTTC,CASSSGQGRNEQFF
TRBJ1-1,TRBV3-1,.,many,TGTGCCAGCAGCGAGGGGAACACTGAAGCTTTCTTT,CASSEGNTEAFF
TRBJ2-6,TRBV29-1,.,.,TGCAGCGTTGAAGTCAGGGGTTCAGTCTCTGGGGCCAACGTCCTGACTTTC,CSVEVRGSVSGANVLTF
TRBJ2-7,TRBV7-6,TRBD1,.,TGTGCCAGCAGCTCCCTTGGACAGGGGGGGTACGAGCAGTACTTC,CASSSLGQGGYEQYF
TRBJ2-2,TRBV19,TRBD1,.,TGTGCCAGTACCCCGGGACAGGGAATCACCGGGGAGCTGTTTTTT,CASTPGQGITGELFF
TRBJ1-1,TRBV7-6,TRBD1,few,TGTGCCAGCAGCCCCCGACAGGGCCAGGGGACTGAAGCTTTCTTT,CASSPRQGQGTEAFF
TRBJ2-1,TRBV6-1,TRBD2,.,TGTGCCAGCAGCCCCTGGACTAGCGGGAGGGACGTAGTTTGGTATGAGCAGTTCTTC,CASSPWTSGRDVVWYEQFF
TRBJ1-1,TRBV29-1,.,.,TGCAGCGTTGTGGGGTCCTCGGGTGAAGCTTTCTTT,CSVVGSSGEAFF
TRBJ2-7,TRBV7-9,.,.,TGTGCCAGCAGCTTTGGGGACCGGGGATCTCGGGGCTACGAGCAGTACTTC,CASSFGDRGSRGYEQYF
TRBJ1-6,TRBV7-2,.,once,TGTGCCTGCAGCGCACCCAGGGTAATTAGACGGAATTCACCCCTCCACTTT,CACSAPRVIRRNSPLHF
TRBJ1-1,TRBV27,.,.,TGTGCCAGCAAAAGGCAGGGAGGCGACACTGAAGCTTTCTTT,CASKRQGGDTEAFF
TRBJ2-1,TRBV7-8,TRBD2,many,TGTGCCAGCAGCCCACTAGCGCTAGCTTCCAATGAGCAGTTCTTC,CASSPLALASNEQFF
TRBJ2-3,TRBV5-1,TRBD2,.,TGTGCCAGCAGCTTAGGGGGACTAGCGGGAGTTCCAGATACGCAGTATTTT,CASSLGGLAGVPDTQYF
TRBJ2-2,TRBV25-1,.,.,TGTGCCAGCAGTGAATACGGGTTTGCGCCCAGGGGCACCGGGGAGCTGTTTTTT,CASSEYGFAPRGTGELFF
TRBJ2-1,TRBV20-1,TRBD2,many,TGCAGTGCGGGGACTAGCGGGAGGAATGAGCAGTTCTTC,CSAGTSGRNEQFF
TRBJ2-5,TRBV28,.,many,TGTGCCAGCAGTCTGGGGTCCAGGACAAACCAAGAGACCCAGTACTTC,CASSLGSRTNQETQYF
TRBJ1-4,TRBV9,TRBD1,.,TGTGCCAGCAGCGCAGGCTTTACAGGGGGCGCGGGTAATGAAAAACTGTTTTTT,CASSAGFTGGAGNEKLFF
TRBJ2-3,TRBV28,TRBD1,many,TGTGCCAGCAGTTCCCGGGACAGGGGCCCAGATACGCAGTATTTT,CASSSRDRGPDTQYF
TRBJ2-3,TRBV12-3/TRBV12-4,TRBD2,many,TGTGCCAGCAGTCAGGGACTAGCGGGAGCGACAGATACGCAGTATTTT,CASSQGLAGATDTQYF
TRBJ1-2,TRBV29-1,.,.,TGCAGCGTCAGGGGCCGCGGTGGCTACACCTTC,CSVRGRGGYTF
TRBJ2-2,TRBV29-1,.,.,TGCAGCGTCTCCCTCGTGGGGGGGCAGGCCGGGGAGCTGTTTTTT,CSVSLVGGQAGELFF
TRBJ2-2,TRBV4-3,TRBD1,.,TGCGCCAGCAGCCATCGACAGGGGGCTACCGGGGAGCTGTTTTTT,CASSHRQGATGELFF
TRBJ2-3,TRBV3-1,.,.,TGTGCCAGCAGCCATCGAGGGGGTTCTAGCACAGATACGCAGTATTTT,CASSHRGGSSTDTQYF
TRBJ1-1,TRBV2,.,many,TGTGCCAGCAGGAGGGAACTGACATTCAATAAGAACACTGAAGCTTTCTTT,CASRRELTFNKNTEAFF
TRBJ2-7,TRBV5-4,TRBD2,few,TGTGCCTGCGGAGCATCGGGGACTAGCTACGAGCAGTACTTC,CACGASGTSYEQYF
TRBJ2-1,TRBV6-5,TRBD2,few,TGTGCCAGCAGTTACTCACTGACTAGCGGGAGGACGATACGGCAGTTCTTC,CASSYSLTSGRTIRQFF
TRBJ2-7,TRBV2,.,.,TGTGCCAGCAGTGAAAGCTTACTGCGGGATAACTACGAGCAGTACTTC,CASSESLLRDNYEQYF
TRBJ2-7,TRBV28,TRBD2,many,TGTGCCAGCAGTTTACCTAGCGGGAGGGCCGGGGGCCCCTACGAGCAGTACTTC,CASSLPSGRAGGPYEQYF
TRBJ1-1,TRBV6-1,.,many,TGTGCCAGCAAAAAGGCCGGGGGGCCTAACACTGAAGCTTTCTTT,CASKKAGGPNTEAFF
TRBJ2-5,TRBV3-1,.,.,TGTGCCAGCAGCCAAGGAGGTGGGGGCGTCATAGAGACCCAGTACTTC,CASSQGGGGVIETQYF
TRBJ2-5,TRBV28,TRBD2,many,TGTGCCACCATGGGGGGGAGGGGTTTGGAGGGTGAGACCCAGTACTTC,CATMGGRGLEGETQYF
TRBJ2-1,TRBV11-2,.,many,TGTGCCAGCAGCTTAGACACCTACAATGAGCAGTTCTTC,CASSLDTYNEQFF
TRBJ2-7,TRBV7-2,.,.,TGTGCCAACAGCTCGACCCTCCCGGGTGCCTACGAGCAGTACTTC,CANSSTLPGAYEQYF
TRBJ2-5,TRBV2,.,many,TGTGCCAGCAGTGAACCCCTTCAGGAAGGGGAAAACCAAGAGACCCAGTACTTC,CASSEPLQEGENQETQYF
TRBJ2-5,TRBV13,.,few,TGTGCCAGCAGCTCAAGAGATCTGGTCCGCCGGGAAGAGACCCAGTACTTC,CASSSRDLVRREETQYF
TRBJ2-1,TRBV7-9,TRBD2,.,TGTGCCAGCAGCCCGACTAGCGGGAGTAAGTGGAATGAGCAGTTCTTC,CASSPTSGSKWNEQFF
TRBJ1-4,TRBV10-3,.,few,TGTGCCACCAAGCAGGGATCGGTTAGTGAAAAACTGTTTTTT,CATKQGSVSEKLFF
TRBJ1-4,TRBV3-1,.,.,TGTGCCAGCAGCCCACAGGGCAGAAAACTGTTTTTT,CASSPQGRKLFF
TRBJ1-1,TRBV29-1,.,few,TGCAGCGTTGGGACTATAGAGAACACTGAAGCTTTCTTT,CSVGTIENTEAFF
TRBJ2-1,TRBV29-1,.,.,TGCAGCGTTGAAGATCTTGGACAACCGGAGCAGTTCTTC,CSVEDLGQPEQFF
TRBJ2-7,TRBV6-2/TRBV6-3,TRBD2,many,TGTGCCAGCGAAGAGGGACTAGCGGGCTTCAACTCCTACGAGCAGTACTTC,CASEEGLAGFNSYEQYF
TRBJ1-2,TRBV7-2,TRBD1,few,TGTGTCAGCAGCTCCGAGACAGGGCTTAACTATGGCTACACCTTC,CVSSSETGLNYGYTF
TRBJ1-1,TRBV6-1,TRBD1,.,TGTGCCAGCAGTGCCTCACAGGGGGCCGGCACTGAAGCTTTCTTT,CASSASQGAGTEAFF